There are many counts of the clone carrying this T cell receptor (beta chain). Its target is not known. The sample originates from a study of CD8 T cells in ankylosing spondylitis. Findings of the study overall: A TCR beta motif of roughly 8 highly homologous variants appeared characteristic of ankylosing spondylitis blood. Reports say disease-linked clones showed up significantly more in matched ankylosing spondylitis synovial fluid.

Trimming pared 1 base from V and 3 bases from J, leaving 18 bases between. The CDR3 loop spans 17 amino acids. The germline V gene has CDR1 LGHNA and CDR2 YSLEER. TCRdb re-called the 5' RACE reads through MiXCR, storing one row per CDR3 protein. The data show some 840,000 distinct CDR3 sequences, over 9.5% seen once. The chain links TRBV4-3 to TRBJ1-1, with unresolved D. This TCR derives from a male donor with ankylosing spondylitis. The sample taken for sequencing was blood, either unsorted or a sorted T cell fraction (not recorded which). CDR3 DNA sequence: TGCGCCAGCAGCCAAGGCGTCACCACCACAGATTACACTGAAGCTTTCTTT. As protein: CASSQGVTTTDYTEAFF.